These T cell receptor beta chains were read from a single sample in a study of blood T cell repertoires in COVID-19. Clones were read by immunoSEQ multiplex PCR, and TCRdb kept only the in-frame ones, dropping some. The data contain 55,000 to 80,000 clones, approximately 90% of them singletons. Sample: peripheral blood. The receptors derive from a human donor in a cohort sampled during active COVID-19. Each CDR3 is given with its conserved first and last residue. The D gene is left open where the match is weak. Size tells how often a clone was seen (once, few, many) or the class of an expanded clone, and some rows leave it out.

TRBV19	TRBD1	.	TRBJ2-2	CASQEQGTNTGELFF	TGTGCCTCCCAGGAACAGGGGACGAACACCGGGGAGCTGTTTTTT
TRBV7-9	.	.	TRBJ1-4	CAIRGLDEKLFF	TGTGCCATAAGGGGATTAGATGAAAAACTGTTTTTT
TRBV9	TRBD2	.	TRBJ2-1	CASSVEWTSDNEQFF	TGTGCCAGCAGCGTAGAATGGACTAGCGACAATGAGCAGTTCTTC
TRBV5-8	TRBD2	.	TRBJ2-7	CASSFTGGPYEQYF	TGTGCCAGCAGCTTTACGGGAGGGCCTTACGAGCAGTACTTC
TRBV6-5	TRBD1	once	TRBJ1-1	CASIWTGGANTEAFF	TGTGCCAGCATTTGGACAGGGGGTGCGAACACTGAAGCTTTCTTT
TRBV5-4	TRBD1	.	TRBJ2-2	CASSSWTGSTSGELFF	TGTGCCAGCAGCTCATGGACAGGGTCGACTTCTGGGGAGCTGTTTTTT
TRBV15	.	.	TRBJ1-3	CATSPRSRGNTIYF	TGTGCCACCAGCCCCCGCTCCCGGGGAAACACCATATATTTT
TRBV24-1	TRBD2	.	TRBJ2-5	CATPPGRRQETQYF	TGTGCCACCCCCCCCGGGAGGAGACAAGAGACCCAGTACTTC
TRBV4-3	.	.	TRBJ2-6	CASSPFRGPQGGAGANVLTF	TGCGCCAGCAGCCCCTTTAGGGGACCACAGGGCGGCGCTGGGGCCAACGTCCTGACTTTC
TRBV5-1	.	.	TRBJ2-1	CASSLAGAVYNEQFF	TGCGCCAGCAGCTTGGCAGGGGCGGTATACAATGAGCAGTTCTTC
TRBV11-3	TRBD1	.	TRBJ2-2	CASTAGTGDTGELFF	TGTGCCAGCACCGCCGGGACAGGCGACACCGGGGAGCTGTTTTTT
TRBV7-2	.	few	TRBJ2-3	CASSLRGGASTDTQYF	TGTGCCAGCAGCTTAAGGGGAGGAGCTAGCACAGATACGCAGTATTTT
TRBV27	.	.	TRBJ2-7	CASRLAEPYEQYF	TGTGCCAGCAGGTTAGCGGAACCCTACGAGCAGTACTTC
TRBV5-1	TRBD1	.	TRBJ2-1	CASSPDRGFYNEQFF	TGCGCCAGCAGCCCGGACAGGGGGTTCTACAATGAGCAGTTCTTC
TRBV5-6	.	.	TRBJ2-7	CASSLSEAGRIPNEQYF	TGTGCCAGCAGCTTGTCAGAGGCGGGCCGGATCCCTAACGAGCAGTACTTC
TRBV19	.	.	TRBJ2-5	CASSMWGQQETQYF	TGTGCCAGTAGTATGTGGGGGCAGCAAGAGACCCAGTACTTC
TRBV28	TRBD1	once	TRBJ2-7	CASSPGTGGIEQYF	TGTGCCAGCAGCCCCGGGACAGGGGGGATCGAGCAGTACTTC
TRBV28	TRBD1	.	TRBJ2-7	CASSLWLGTGLSEQYF	TGTGCCAGCAGTTTATGGTTAGGGACAGGGTTGTCCGAGCAGTACTTC
TRBV15	TRBD2	.	TRBJ2-1	CATSREPLAGGRDEQFF	TGTGCCACCAGCAGAGAGCCACTAGCGGGAGGGCGTGATGAGCAGTTCTTC
TRBV18	TRBD2	.	TRBJ2-7	CASSATGTSGSYEQYF	TGTGCCAGCTCAGCGACCGGGACTAGCGGTTCCTACGAGCAGTACTTC
TRBV28	TRBD1	few	TRBJ1-5	CASSLIGQGVGQPQHF	TGTGCCAGCAGTTTAATCGGGCAGGGGGTGGGTCAGCCCCAGCATTTT
TRBV28	TRBD1	.	TRBJ1-1	CASSGQGMGEAFF	TGTGCCAGCAGTGGACAGGGGATGGGTGAAGCTTTCTTT
TRBV6-5	.	.	TRBJ1-5	CASSSQQGQPQHF	TGTGCCAGCAGTTCCCAGCAGGGACAGCCCCAGCATTTT
TRBV9	.	.	TRBJ1-1	CASSLGGLNTEAFF	TGTGCCAGCAGCCTAGGGGGGCTGAACACTGAAGCTTTCTTT
TRBV15	TRBD1	.	TRBJ2-7	CATSRDRDRAYEQYF	TGTGCCACCAGCAGAGATCGAGACAGGGCCTACGAGCAGTACTTC
TRBV2	.	.	TRBJ2-5	CASSETGTAQYF	TGTGCCAGCAGTGAAACGGGAACGGCCCAGTACTTC
TRBV29-1	TRBD1	.	TRBJ1-5	CSVRDSGSNQPQHF	TGCAGCGTTCGGGACAGTGGGAGCAATCAGCCCCAGCATTTT
TRBV19	.	.	TRBJ2-7	CASSPGEEYEQYF	TGTGCCAGTAGTCCCGGAGAGGAGTACGAGCAGTACTTC
TRBV6-5	TRBD2	.	TRBJ2-1	CASSYGLAGRDNEQFF	TGTGCCAGCAGTTACGGACTAGCGGGCCGTGACAATGAGCAGTTCTTC
TRBV5-4	.	.	TRBJ1-6	CASSLDRVNSPLHF	TGTGCCAGCAGCTTGGACAGGGTTAATTCACCCCTCCACTTT
TRBV6-5	TRBD1	.	TRBJ1-5	CASSPTGPWQPQHF	TGTGCCAGCAGCCCGACAGGGCCGTGGCAGCCCCAGCATTTT